This T cell receptor (beta chain) was sequenced in a study of cytomegalovirus exposure and HLA in healthy donors. V dropped 6 bases and J dropped 4; count of bases not matched to a gene: 4. The CDR3 has 14 residues. Germline values: CDR1 MNHEY, CDR2 SVGAGI. The PCR ran on 60 Vbeta and 13 Jbeta primers. Some clones are missing from TCRdb's copy, which holds only in-frame ones; the method was immunoSEQ multiplex PCR. The table shows 100,000 to 150,000 clones, with over 75% occurring only once. The source of this sequence is a woman in her thirties or forties in good health and CMV-seropositive. Sequencing was carried out using PBMCs. The chain is built from TRBV6-5 and TRBJ2-2; TRBD1 agrees at 8 bases. CDR3: CASRGQDLTGELFF. In DNA, the CDR3 is TGTGCCAGCAGGGGACAGGATCTCACCGGGGAGCTGTTTTTT.